Here is one TCR beta chain with its context. The source of the sample is a study of blood T cell repertoires in COVID-19. Sequencing used immunoSEQ multiplex PCR; TCRdb keeps in-frame clones, though not all of them. The data hold 60,000 to 70,000 clones, with less than 85% observed a single time. The CDR3 has 17 residues. Per germline, CDR1 GTSNPN and CDR2 SVGIG (reference sequence). V lost 0 bases to trimming and J lost 8 bases, with 23 bases between them. Input material: peripheral blood. The receptor was derived from a man aged 60 to 69 with acute or convalescent COVID-19. The chain couples TRBV30 to TRBJ1-5; TRBD1 might be the D (6 bases). CDR3 sequence reads: CAWSVGDSPFEGEPQHF. CDR3 DNA sequence: TGTGCCTGGAGTGTTGGAGACAGCCCGTTTGAGGGGGAGCCCCAGCATTTT.